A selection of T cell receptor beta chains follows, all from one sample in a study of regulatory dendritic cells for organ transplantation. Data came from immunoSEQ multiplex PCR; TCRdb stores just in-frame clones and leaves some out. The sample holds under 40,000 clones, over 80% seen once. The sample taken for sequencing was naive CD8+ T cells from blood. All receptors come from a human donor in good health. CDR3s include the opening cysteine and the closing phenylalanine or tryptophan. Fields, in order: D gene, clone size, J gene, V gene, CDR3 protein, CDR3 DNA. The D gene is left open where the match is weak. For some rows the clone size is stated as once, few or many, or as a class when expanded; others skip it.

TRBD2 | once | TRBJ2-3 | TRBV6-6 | CASSPLAGVWDTQYF | TGTGCCAGCAGCCCCTTAGCGGGAGTGTGGGATACGCAGTATTTT
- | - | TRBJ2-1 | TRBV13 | CASSLPEYNEQFF | TGTGCCAGCAGCTTACCCGAGTACAATGAGCAGTTCTTC
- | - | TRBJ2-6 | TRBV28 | CASSLGRVLTF | TGTGCCAGCAGCCTTGGGCGCGTCCTGACTTTC
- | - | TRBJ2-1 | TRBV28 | CASSLFRGSSYNEQFF | TGTGCCAGCAGTTTATTCCGGGGCAGCTCCTACAATGAGCAGTTCTTC
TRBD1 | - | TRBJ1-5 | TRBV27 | CASAEQGVGIQPQHF | TGTGCCAGCGCCGAACAGGGGGTGGGTATCCAGCCCCAGCATTTT
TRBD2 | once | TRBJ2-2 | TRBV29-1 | CSVEWAGTNGNTGELFF | TGCAGCGTTGAGTGGGCTGGGACTAATGGAAACACCGGGGAGCTGTTTTTT
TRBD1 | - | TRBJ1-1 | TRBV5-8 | CASSSTRQGTRYTEAFF | TGTGCCAGCAGCTCAACAAGACAGGGAACGAGGTACACTGAAGCTTTCTTT
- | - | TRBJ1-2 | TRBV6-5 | CASSYGTNYGYTF | TGTGCCAGCAGTTACGGTACTAACTATGGCTACACCTTC
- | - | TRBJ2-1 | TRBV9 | CASSLIWGLGYNEQFF | TGTGCCAGCAGCCTAATTTGGGGGCTGGGGTACAATGAGCAGTTCTTC
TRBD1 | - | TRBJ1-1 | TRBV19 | CASSMAQGGNTEAFF | TGTGCCAGTAGTATGGCGCAGGGGGGGAACACTGAAGCTTTCTTT
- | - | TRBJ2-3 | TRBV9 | CASSPNTDTQYF | TGTGCCAGCAGCCCAAACACAGATACGCAGTATTTT
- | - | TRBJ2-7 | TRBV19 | CASSMPNYEQYF | TGTGCCAGTAGTATGCCCAACTACGAGCAGTACTTC
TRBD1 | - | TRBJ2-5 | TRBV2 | CASRERGRGHAETQYF | TGTGCCAGCAGGGAAAGGGGCAGGGGGCATGCGGAGACCCAGTACTTC
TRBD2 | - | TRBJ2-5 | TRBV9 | CASSAKGLAGGGETQYF | TGTGCCAGCAGCGCCAAGGGACTAGCGGGAGGGGGAGAGACCCAGTACTTC
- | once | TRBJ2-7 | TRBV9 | CASSVEIGGYEQYF | TGTGCCAGCAGCGTAGAGATAGGGGGGTACGAGCAGTACTTC
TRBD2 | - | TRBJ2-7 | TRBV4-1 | CASSPWSSGGYEQYF | TGCGCCAGCAGCCCGTGGAGTAGCGGGGGCTACGAGCAGTACTTC
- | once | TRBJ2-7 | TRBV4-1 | CASSQSAGAYEQYF | TGCGCCAGCAGCCAATCAGCGGGTGCCTACGAGCAGTACTTC
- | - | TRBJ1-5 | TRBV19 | CASSYGNQPQHF | TGTGCCAGTAGTTACGGCAATCAGCCCCAGCATTTT
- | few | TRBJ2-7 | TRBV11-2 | CASSSQGHEQYF | TGTGCCAGCAGCTCGCAGGGGCACGAGCAGTACTTC
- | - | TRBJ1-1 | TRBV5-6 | CASSFWGRRTEAFF | TGTGCCAGCAGCTTTTGGGGGCGGAGGACTGAAGCTTTCTTT
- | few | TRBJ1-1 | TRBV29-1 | CSAGRENTEAFF | TGCAGCGCCGGAAGGGAGAACACTGAAGCTTTCTTT
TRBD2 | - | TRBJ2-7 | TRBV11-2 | CASTRLAGSYEQYF | TGTGCCAGCACACGACTAGCGGGATCCTACGAGCAGTACTTC
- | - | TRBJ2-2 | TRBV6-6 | CASIMDGYTGELFF | TGTGCCAGCATCATGGACGGATACACCGGGGAGCTGTTTTTT
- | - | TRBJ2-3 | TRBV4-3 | CASSQDKTLFTDTQYF | TGCGCCAGCAGCCAAGACAAGACCCTCTTCACAGATACGCAGTATTTT
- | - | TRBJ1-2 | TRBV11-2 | CASSLTGSPYGYTF | TGTGCCAGCAGCTTAACCGGGTCCCCTTATGGCTACACCTTC
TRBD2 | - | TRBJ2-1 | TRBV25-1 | CASSPGASGYNEQFF | TGTGCCAGCAGTCCTGGGGCTAGCGGATACAATGAGCAGTTCTTC
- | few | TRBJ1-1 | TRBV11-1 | CASSLVRGYTEAFF | TGTGCCAGCAGCTTAGTCAGGGGATACACTGAAGCTTTCTTT
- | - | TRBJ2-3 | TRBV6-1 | CASRADTDTQYF | TGTGCCAGCAGAGCAGATACAGATACGCAGTATTTT
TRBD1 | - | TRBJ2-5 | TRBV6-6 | CASSYPGQKKETQYF | TGTGCCAGCAGTTACCCGGGACAGAAAAAAGAGACCCAGTACTTC
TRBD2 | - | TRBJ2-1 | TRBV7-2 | CASSSRLAGVTKEDNEQFF | TGTGCCAGCAGCTCGCGACTAGCGGGAGTAACGAAGGAAGACAATGAGCAGTTCTTC
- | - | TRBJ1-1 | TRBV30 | CAWYIGGEAFF | TGTGCCTGGTATATCGGGGGTGAAGCTTTCTTT
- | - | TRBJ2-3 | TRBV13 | CASSPMRDTDTQYF | TGTGCCAGCAGCCCTATGCGGGACACAGATACGCAGTATTTT
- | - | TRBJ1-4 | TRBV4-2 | CASSLEGDFEKLFF | TGTGCCAGCAGCCTGGAGGGGGACTTTGAAAAACTGTTTTTT
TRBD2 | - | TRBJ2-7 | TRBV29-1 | CSVVYQAGGYEQYF | TGCAGCGTTGTTTATCAGGCGGGAGGTTACGAGCAGTACTTC
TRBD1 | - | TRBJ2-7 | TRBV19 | CASSPRDRGDEQYF | TGTGCCAGTAGTCCCCGGGACAGGGGCGACGAGCAGTACTTC
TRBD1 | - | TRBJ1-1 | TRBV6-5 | CASSYAGGSTEAFF | TGTGCCAGCAGTTACGCAGGGGGCAGCACTGAAGCTTTCTTT
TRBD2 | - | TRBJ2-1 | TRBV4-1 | CASSPRGSGGPNEQFF | TGCGCCAGCAGCCCCCGGGGTAGCGGGGGACCCAATGAGCAGTTCTTC
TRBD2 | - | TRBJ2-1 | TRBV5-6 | CASSLGLAGGLVDEQFF | TGTGCCAGCAGCTTGGGACTAGCGGGGGGTTTAGTCGATGAGCAGTTCTTC
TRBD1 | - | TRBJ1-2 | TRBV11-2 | CASSSPGGLDGYTF | TGTGCCAGCAGCTCCCCAGGGGGCCTGGATGGCTACACCTTC
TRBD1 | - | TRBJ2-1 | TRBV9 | CASSVGTGGWNEQFF | TGTGCCAGCAGCGTCGGGACAGGGGGCTGGAATGAGCAGTTCTTC
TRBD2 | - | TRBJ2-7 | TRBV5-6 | CASSGGTTTRGEQYF | TGTGCCAGCAGTGGCGGGACTACCACAAGGGGCGAGCAGTACTTC
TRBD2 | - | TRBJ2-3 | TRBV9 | CASSVALAGVTDTQYF | TGTGCCAGCAGCGTAGCGCTAGCGGGTGTGACAGATACGCAGTATTTT
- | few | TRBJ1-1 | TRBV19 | CASSMRGGPRAFF | TGTGCCAGTAGTATGAGGGGAGGGCCTCGGGCTTTCTTT
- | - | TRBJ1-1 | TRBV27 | CASSFTPRTEAFF | TGTGCCAGCAGTTTTACCCCCAGGACTGAAGCTTTCTTT
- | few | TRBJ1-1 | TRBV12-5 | CASAYPGNTEAFF | TGTGCTAGTGCTTATCCAGGGAACACTGAAGCTTTCTTT
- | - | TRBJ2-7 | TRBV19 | CASSIMTASEQYF | TGTGCCAGTAGTATTATGACAGCCTCAGAGCAGTACTTC
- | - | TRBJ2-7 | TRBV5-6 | CASSSQGTPSLEQYF | TGTGCCAGCAGCTCCCAGGGAACCCCTTCCCTCGAGCAGTACTTC
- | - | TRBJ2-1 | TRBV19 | CASSMGTNYNEQFF | TGTGCCAGTAGTATGGGGACAAACTACAATGAGCAGTTCTTC
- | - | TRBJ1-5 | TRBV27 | CASSLRGQPQHF | TGTGCCAGCAGTTTAAGGGGCCAGCCCCAGCATTTT